This T cell receptor (beta chain) was sequenced during a study of shared clonotypes between healthy human individuals. Note on this clone: Its cognate antigen is unknown.

Trimming took 7 bases from V and 4 from J, leaving 16 bases between them. CDR1 is LNHDA, CDR2 SQIVND, per germline (reference sequence). The CDR3 totals 14 residues. Naive CD8 cells lacked CD45RO and underwent positive selection for CCR7, leaving out terminally differentiated effector memory CD45RA+ cells. General study points: Some clonotypes were shared by all four sorted-subset donors, while others were not shared. The non-shared ones had lower generation probabilities than the shared ones.

Here immunoSEQ multiplex PCR was the method, and the copy in TCRdb shows in-frame clones only, minus some. The data show roughly 2.1 million clones, 90% to 95% seen once. Material: naive CD8+ T cells from PBMCs. The chain carries TRBV19 and TRBJ1-2; D not certain. This receptor was obtained from a man aged 18-30 years in good health. Some clones in this sample may be carry-over from other donors' samples. CDR3 amino acids: CASTRGPEIYGYTF. The CDR3 DNA reads as TGTGCCAGTACTCGCGGGCCGGAAATCTATGGCTACACCTTC.